Following are 26 T cell receptor beta chains from one sample sequenced in a study of T-cell memory formation after mild COVID-19. One entry per CDR3 protein, called by TCRdb with MiXCR from the 5' RACE reads. Altogether nearly 350,000 distinct CDR3 sequences are present, 10% to 15% being singletons, with the ten largest covering 20% to 25%. The sequencing input was PBMCs or a T cell subset sorted from them (not recorded which). These receptors originate from a man between 18 and 29 years old who had mild COVID-19 (a few samples of this study predate the infection). Cell type and time point are not known.

This clonotype appeared a few times. The rearrangement joins TRBV7-8 to TRBJ2-1; tentatively, D is TRBD2 (6 bases). The CDR3 consists of 14 residues. V was pared by 4 bases and J by 10 bases, with 17 bases between. CDR1 and CDR2 from the germline V gene are SGHVS and FQNEAQ. The DNA for the CDR3 is TGTGCCAGCAGCTCGCGATCGGGGGTCGGGGAGCAGTTCTTC. Its protein is CASSSRSGVGEQFF. The whole variable domain, remainder taken from reference TRBV7-8 and TRBJ2-1, is GAGVSQSPRYKVAKRGQDVALRCDPISGHVSLFWYQQALGQGPEFLTYFQNEAQLDKSGLPSDRFFAERPEGSVSTLKIQRTQQEDSAVYLCASSSRSGVGEQFFGPGTRLTVL.

This sequence joins TRBV6-5 and TRBJ2-3; 10 bases line up with TRBD2. In germline, CDR1 is MNHEY, CDR2 SVGAGI. With 3 bases clipped from V and 6 bases from J, the junction kept 9 bases outside the gene matches. The CDR3 is 16 amino acids. This CDR3 reads CASSYQSSGGRDTQYF. CDR3 bases: TGTGCCAGCAGTTATCAGTCTAGCGGGGGACGGGATACGCAGTATTTT.

The rearrangement joins TRBV28 to TRBJ2-1; 11 bases match TRBD2. The CDR3 contains 14 residues. CDR1 and CDR2 (germline): MDHEN, SYDVKM. V lost 8 bases and J lost 7; bases outside the gene matches: 7. CDR3 coding DNA: TGTGCCAGCCAAACTAGCGGGGGAAGGAATGAGCAGTTCTTC. Translating it yields CASQTSGGRNEQFF. The variable domain in full, with the rest retrieved from reference TRBV28 and TRBJ2-1, is DVKVTQSSRYLVKRTGEKVFLECVQDMDHENMFWYRQDPGLGLRLIYFSYDVKMKEKGDIPEGYSVSREKKERFSLILESASTNQTSMYLCASQTSGGRNEQFFGPGTRLTVL.

This clonotype was detected only a few times. The chain recombines TRBV9 with TRBJ2-2, with TRBD1 matching over 8 bases. Germline V gene data show CDR1 as SGDLS and CDR2 as YYNGEE. The V and J ends lost 1 base and 3 bases, in that order; junction bases with no gene match: 2. CDR3 length: 15 amino acids. The DNA of the CDR3 is TGTGCCAGCAGCGTATGGACAGGGCACACCGGGGAGCTGTTTTTT. Translated, it gives CASSVWTGHTGELFF.

The chain combines TRBV6-6 with TRBJ2-1, with TRBD2 as a possible D gene (5 bases). The CDR3 sequence is 15 residues long. V dropped 2 bases and J dropped 6 bases, with 14 bases sitting between them. Germline V gives CDR1 MNHNY, CDR2 SVGAGI (reference sequence). For the CDR3, the DNA is TGTGCCAGCAGTTACGCTACTGGACTGTTCAATGAGCAGTTCTTC. As protein: CASSYATGLFNEQFF.

The chain uses TRBV9 and TRBJ2-7, with D perhaps assigned TRBD1 or TRBD2 (5 bases each). The CDR3 has 14 residues. The V and J ends lost 3 bases and 2 bases respectively, with 12 bases between them. The germline CDR1 and CDR2 sequences are SGDLS and YYNGEE. CDR3 sequence reads: CASSALPGPYEQYV. The CDR3 nucleotides are TGTGCCAGCAGCGCGCTTCCGGGGCCCTACGAGCAGTACGTC.

The chain couples TRBV24-1 to TRBJ2-3; D is uncertain. The CDR3 totals 15 residues. CDR1 is KGHDR, CDR2 SFDVKD, per germline. Trimming shortened V by 0 bases and J by 2 bases, and 8 bases separated the two germline ends. CDR3 loop: CATSDLRQATDTQYF. CDR3 nucleotide sequence: TGTGCCACCAGTGATTTGCGGCAGGCCACAGATACGCAGTATTTT.

This clonotype was counted a few times. The V gene is TRBV19, the J gene TRBJ2-7, with unresolved D. Germline CDR1 LNHDA, CDR2 SQIVND (reference sequence). V lost 4 bases and J 3 bases, leaving 4 bases between the germline ends. The CDR3 consists of 11 residues. CDR3 DNA sequence: TGTGCCAGTAGTACCGACTACGAGCAGTACTTC. This gives the protein CASSTDYEQYF.

J is TRBJ2-1 and V is TRBV2; 10 bases fit TRBD2. J lost 6 bases, V lost 3 bases, and 11 bases had no gene match. This CDR3 is 17 amino acids long. Germline V gene data show CDR1 as SNHLY and CDR2 as FYNNEI. In nucleotides, the CDR3 is TGTGCCAGCAGTGAGGCGAGCGGGGGGGCTTGGGGCAATGAGCAGTTCTTC. Residues: CASSEASGGAWGNEQFF.

This chain uses TRBV7-9 with TRBJ2-7, with 7 bases identical to TRBD1. This CDR3 has 13 amino acids. V was clipped by 0 bases and J by 6 bases; unmatched bases: 2. CDR1 is SEHNR, CDR2 FQNEAQ, per germline (reference sequence). CDR3 in amino acids: CASSLAPGGEQYV. In DNA form, the CDR3 reads TGTGCCAGCAGCTTAGCTCCAGGGGGCGAGCAGTACGTC.

In its sample, this clonotype was seen once. The CDR3 DNA follows: TGTGCCAGCAGCTTAACAGCGGGGGGGCCGTGGGAGCAGTTCTTC. This sequence encodes CASSLTAGGPWEQFF. The chain uses TRBV5-4 and TRBJ2-1; 10 positions agree with TRBD2. V lost 2 bases to trimming and J lost 10 bases; unmatched junction nucleotides: 9. Germline values: CDR1 SGHNT, CDR2 YYREEE (reference sequence). This CDR3 has 15 residues.

This clonotype has just a few counts. V and J are TRBV7-9 and TRBJ2-1; possible D gene TRBD1, 6 bases. V was pared by 6 bases and J by 5 bases, with 8 bases between. Germline CDR1 SEHNR, CDR2 FQNEAQ (reference sequence). This CDR3 contains 12 residues. The CDR3 region is CASSRTDNEQFF. The CDR3 DNA reads TGTGCCAGCAGTCGGACAGACAATGAGCAGTTCTTC.

Only a few counts were recorded for this clonotype. V is TRBV5-1 and J is TRBJ2-2; D gene ambiguous. Germline CDR1 SGHRS, CDR2 YFSETQ. The CDR3 is 18 residues long. Trimming stripped 4 bases from V and 0 bases from J, with 19 bases between. The CDR3 DNA reads TGCGCCAGCAGCCCCGGCGGCCTCATGCATTCGAACACCGGGGAGCTGTTTTTT. Its translation is CASSPGGLMHSNTGELFF.

The gene calls are TRBV11-2 and TRBJ2-2; D call uncertain. V lost 6 bases to trimming and J lost 8 bases, with 10 bases between them. The CDR3 spans 12 residues. Germline V CDR1 and CDR2: SGHAT, FQNNGV. CDR3 in amino acids: CASRIRAGELFF. The DNA of the CDR3 is TGTGCCAGCAGAATACGGGCGGGGGAGCTGTTTTTT. Full variable domain (rest looked up from reference TRBV11-2 and TRBJ2-2): EAGVAQSPRYKIIEKRQSVAFWCNPISGHATLYWYQQILGQGPKLLIQFQNNGVVDDSQLPKDRFSAERLKGVDSTLKIQPAKLEDSAVYLCASRIRAGELFFGEGSRLTVL.

This clonotype was detected a few times. This chain uses TRBV29-1 with TRBJ1-2; no reliable D call. The CDR3 spans 15 residues. Germline V gives CDR1 SQVTM, CDR2 ANQGSEA. Deletions cut 4 bases from V and 6 bases from J, with 21 bases between. Here the CDR3 DNA reads TGCAGCGTTGGAGTCCCCAGCAGCCTGAGTGATGGCTACACCTTC. Translation gives CSVGVPSSLSDGYTF.

In this sample, this clonotype turned up a few times. This chain links TRBV5-6 with TRBJ2-7; 7 positions match TRBD1. The ends lost 2 bases at V and 6 bases at J; junction bases unmatched: 5. From germline, CDR1 is SGHDT and CDR2 YYEEEE. This CDR3 contains 13 residues. CDR3 sequence (DNA): TGTGCCAGCAGCTTTTTAGGGACAGCCGAGCAGTACTTC. Translating gives CASSFLGTAEQYF.

This clonotype was detected a few times. V is TRBV12-3 or TRBV12-4 and J is TRBJ2-3; D may be TRBD2 (7 bases). Trimming cost V 1 base and J 4 bases, with 15 bases left between them. The CDR3 runs 16 residues. The CDR3 DNA sequence: TGTGCCAGCAGTTTAGGCGGGGGCCCGCCAGCAGATACGCAGTATTTT. Translating it yields CASSLGGGPPADTQYF.

This clonotype has a count of ten or more. The gene calls are TRBV14 and TRBJ2-5, with D possibly being TRBD1 (6 bases). Germline V gene sequence: CDR1 SGHDN, CDR2 FVKESK. This CDR3 region has 16 residues. V lost 3 bases, J lost 5 bases, and 19 bases lay in between. CDR3 sequence (DNA): TGTGCCAGCAGCCAGCGAAATACAGGGTTGAGGGAGACCCAGTACTTC. This translates into CASSQRNTGLRETQYF.

This clonotype showed up many times. This rearrangement joins TRBV11-3 to TRBJ2-1, with 8 bases matching TRBD2. The CDR3 is 19 amino acids. The ends lost 5 bases at V and 0 bases at J; junction bases unmatched: 15. The germline V gene encodes CDR1 SGHNT and CDR2 YENEEA. CDR3 nucleotide sequence: TGTGCCAGCAGCCCGGGTTGGCGGGGGGATCCTCGCTCCTACAATGAGCAGTTCTTC. Its protein is CASSPGWRGDPRSYNEQFF.

This clonotype was counted between two and nine times. The V and J genes are TRBV5-1 and TRBJ1-1; 9 nucleotides line up with TRBD1. V lost 4 bases, J lost 0 bases, and 10 bases stayed unmatched. This CDR3 spans 17 amino acids. CDR1 is SGHRS, CDR2 YFSETQ, per germline. CDR3 nucleotides: TGCGCCAGCAGCGGAGTCCCGGGACAGGGACTGAACACTGAAGCTTTCTTT. Amino acid sequence: CASSGVPGQGLNTEAFF. Drawing the rest from reference TRBV5-1 and TRBJ1-1, the complete variable domain is KAGVTQTPRYLIKTRGQQVTLSCSPISGHRSVSWYQQTPGQGLQFLFEYFSETQRNKGNFPGRFSGRQFSNSRSEMNVSTLELGDSALYLCASSGVPGQGLNTEAFFGQGTRLTVV.

In nucleotides, the CDR3 is TGTGCCAGCAGCCTAAAGGTGACCCAGTACTTC. Its protein product is CASSLKVTQYF. This sequence joins TRBV7-2 and TRBJ2-5; no firm D call. Germline CDR1 reads SGHTA; CDR2 reads FQGNSA. V was pared by 5 bases and J by 7 bases, with 8 bases between. CDR3 length equals 11 residues.

This clonotype has ten or more counts. The chain is built from TRBV25-1 and TRBJ2-2; D could derive from TRBD1 or TRBD2 (5 bases each). Germline CDR1 is MGHDK and CDR2 is SYGVNS. CDR3 length: 12 amino acids. V lost 6 bases and J lost 3, with 5 bases in between. In DNA form, the CDR3 reads TGTGCCAGCAGGGGGGACACCGGGGAGCTGTTTTTT. It yields the protein CASRGDTGELFF. Together with reference TRBV25-1 and TRBJ2-2, the CDR3 gives the full variable domain: EADIYQTPRYLVIGTGKKITLECSQTMGHDKMYWYQQDPGMELHLIHYSYGVNSTEKGDLSSESTVSRIRTEHFPLTLESARPSHTSQYLCASRGDTGELFFGEGSRLTVL.

This clonotype appeared many times. The chain joins TRBV7-9 to TRBJ2-7; D unresolved. CDR1 is SEHNR, CDR2 FQNEAQ, per germline (reference sequence). The CDR3 length is 12 residues. Between the trimmed V and J ends, which lost 3 bases and 6 bases, there was a span of 9 bases. The chain's CDR3 is CASSLGGSEQYV. In DNA form, the CDR3 reads TGTGCCAGCAGCTTGGGCGGCTCCGAGCAGTACGTC.

V usage is TRBV11-2 and J usage is TRBJ2-3; 13 bases are a match to TRBD2. The V gene's germline CDR1 is SGHAT and CDR2 FQNNGV. This CDR3 contains 16 residues. V lost 5 bases, J lost 3 bases, and 5 bases stayed unmatched. CDR3 residues: CASSPTSGGWTDTQYF. CDR3 sequence (DNA): TGTGCCAGCAGCCCGACTAGCGGGGGGTGGACAGATACGCAGTATTTT. Full variable domain (missing parts from reference TRBV11-2 and TRBJ2-3): EAGVAQSPRYKIIEKRQSVAFWCNPISGHATLYWYQQILGQGPKLLIQFQNNGVVDDSQLPKDRFSAERLKGVDSTLKIQPAKLEDSAVYLCASSPTSGGWTDTQYFGPGTRLTVL.

The rearrangement uses TRBV7-8 and TRBJ2-7, with D maybe TRBD1 (5 bases). Germline V gene sequence: CDR1 SGHVS, CDR2 FQNEAQ. This CDR3 is built from 11 residues. The CDR3 here is CASSETGTLHV. The DNA for the CDR3 is TGTGCCAGCAGCGAAACAGGTACCCTGCACGTC.

This clonotype was picked up a small number of times. The chain carries TRBV7-2 and TRBJ1-5, with 8 bases aligning to TRBD1. CDR3 length: 16 amino acids. The J segment lost 1 base and the V segment lost 5 bases, leaving 7 bases of the junction unmatched. CDR1 is SGHTA and CDR2 is FQGNSA in the germline V gene. The CDR3: CASSPTGGTSNQPQHF. The CDR3 bases are TGTGCCAGCAGCCCTACAGGGGGTACAAGCAATCAGCCCCAGCATTTT.